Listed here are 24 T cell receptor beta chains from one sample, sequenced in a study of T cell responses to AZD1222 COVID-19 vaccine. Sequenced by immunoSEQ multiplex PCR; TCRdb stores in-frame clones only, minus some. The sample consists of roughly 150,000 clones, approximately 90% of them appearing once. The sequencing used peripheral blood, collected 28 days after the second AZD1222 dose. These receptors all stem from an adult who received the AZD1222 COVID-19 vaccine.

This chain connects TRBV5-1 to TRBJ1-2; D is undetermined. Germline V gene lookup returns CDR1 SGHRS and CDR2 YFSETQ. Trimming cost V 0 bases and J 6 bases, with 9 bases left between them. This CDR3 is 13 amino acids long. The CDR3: CASSLGSRDGYTF. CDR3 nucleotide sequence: TGCGCCAGCAGCTTGGGATCGAGGGATGGCTACACCTTC.

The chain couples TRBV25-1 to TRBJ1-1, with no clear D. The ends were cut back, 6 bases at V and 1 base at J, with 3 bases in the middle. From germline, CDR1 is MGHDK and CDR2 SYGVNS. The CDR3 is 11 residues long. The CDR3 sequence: CASRKNTEAFF. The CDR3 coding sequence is TGTGCCAGCAGGAAGAACACTGAAGCTTTCTTT.

The CDR3 here is CASSLPLLKGSEQYF. The CDR3 DNA is TGTGCCAGCAGCTTACCCCTTCTCAAGGGGTCCGAGCAGTACTTC. The chain links TRBV7-8 to TRBJ2-7, with D tentatively TRBD1 (5 bases). From germline, CDR1 is SGHVS and CDR2 FQNEAQ. The V gene lost 2 bases and the J gene lost 6 bases, with 17 bases spanning the gap. This CDR3 contains 15 residues.

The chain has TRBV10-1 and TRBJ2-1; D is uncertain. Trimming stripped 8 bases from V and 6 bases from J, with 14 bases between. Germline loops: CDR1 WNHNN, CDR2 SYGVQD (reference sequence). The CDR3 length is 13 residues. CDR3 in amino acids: CASAPSVGNEQFF. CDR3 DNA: TGCGCCAGCGCCCCGAGCGTCGGCAATGAGCAGTTCTTC.

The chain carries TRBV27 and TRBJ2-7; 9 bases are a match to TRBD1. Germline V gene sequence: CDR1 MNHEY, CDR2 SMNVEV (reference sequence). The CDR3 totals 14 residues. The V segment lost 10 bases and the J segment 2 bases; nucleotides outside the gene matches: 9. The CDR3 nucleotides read TGTGCCACCAAGGAAGGGGACAGGGCCTACGAGCAGTACTTC. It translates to CATKEGDRAYEQYF.

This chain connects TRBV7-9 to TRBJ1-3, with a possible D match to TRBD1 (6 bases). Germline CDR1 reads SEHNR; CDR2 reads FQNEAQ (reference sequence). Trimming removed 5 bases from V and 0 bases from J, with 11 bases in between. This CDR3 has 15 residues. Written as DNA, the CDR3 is TGTGCCAGCAGCCTCAGGGACAACTCTGGAAACACCATATATTTT. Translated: CASSLRDNSGNTIYF.

The CDR3: CASSATALNTEAFF. The DNA for the CDR3 is TGCGCCAGCAGCGCGACAGCCTTAAACACTGAAGCTTTCTTT. The chain couples TRBV5-1 to TRBJ1-1, with a weak D call TRBD1 (5 bases). V was pared by 4 bases and J by 2 bases, with 12 bases between. Germline V gives CDR1 SGHRS, CDR2 YFSETQ. This CDR3 has 14 amino acids.

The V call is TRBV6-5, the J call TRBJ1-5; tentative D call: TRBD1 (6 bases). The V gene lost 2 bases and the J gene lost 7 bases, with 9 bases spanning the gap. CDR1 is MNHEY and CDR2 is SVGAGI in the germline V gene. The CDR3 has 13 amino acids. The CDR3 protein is CASSYGGAQPQHF. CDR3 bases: TGTGCCAGCAGTTACGGGGGCGCGCAGCCCCAGCATTTT.

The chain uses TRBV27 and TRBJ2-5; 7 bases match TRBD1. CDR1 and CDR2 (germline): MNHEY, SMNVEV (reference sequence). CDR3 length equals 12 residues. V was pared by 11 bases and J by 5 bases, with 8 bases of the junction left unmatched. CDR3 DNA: TGTGCCCTAGGGGGCCCCTACGAGACCCAGTACTTC. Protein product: CALGGPYETQYF.

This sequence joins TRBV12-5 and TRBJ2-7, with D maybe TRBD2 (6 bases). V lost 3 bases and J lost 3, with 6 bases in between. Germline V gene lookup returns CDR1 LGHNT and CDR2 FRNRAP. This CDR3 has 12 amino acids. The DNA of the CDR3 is TGTGCTAGTGGTTTCGGGGGCTACGAGCAGTACTTC. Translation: CASGFGGYEQYF.

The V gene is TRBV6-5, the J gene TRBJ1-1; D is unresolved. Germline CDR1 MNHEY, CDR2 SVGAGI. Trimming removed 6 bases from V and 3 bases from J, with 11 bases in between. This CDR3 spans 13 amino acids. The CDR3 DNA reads TGTGCCAGCAGGCCCGGCTGGGACACTGAAGCTTTCTTT. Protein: CASRPGWDTEAFF.

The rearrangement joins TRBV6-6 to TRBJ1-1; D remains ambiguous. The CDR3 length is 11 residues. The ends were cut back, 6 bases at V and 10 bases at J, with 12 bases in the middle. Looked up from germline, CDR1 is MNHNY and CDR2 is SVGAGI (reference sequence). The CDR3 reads CASSGRGAAFF. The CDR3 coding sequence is TGTGCCAGCAGCGGACGGGGTGCAGCTTTCTTT.

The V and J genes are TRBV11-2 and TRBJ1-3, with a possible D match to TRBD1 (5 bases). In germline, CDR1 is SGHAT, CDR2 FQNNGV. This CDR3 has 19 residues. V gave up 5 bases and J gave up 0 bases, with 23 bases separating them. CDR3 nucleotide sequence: TGTGCCAGCAGCGTTAGCCCCCCTCGACAGACGAGCTCTGGAAACACCATATATTTT. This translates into CASSVSPPRQTSSGNTIYF.

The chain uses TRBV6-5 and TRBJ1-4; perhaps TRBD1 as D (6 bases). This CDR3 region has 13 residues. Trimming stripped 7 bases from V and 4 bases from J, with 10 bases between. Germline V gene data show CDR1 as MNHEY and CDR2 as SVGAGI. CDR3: CASNRDNNEKLFF. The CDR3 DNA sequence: TGTGCCAGCAATCGGGACAATAATGAAAAACTGTTTTTT.

CDR3 in amino acids: CASSYISPPQGYGYTF. The DNA for the CDR3 is TGTGCCAGCAGTTACATCAGCCCACCTCAGGGCTATGGCTACACCTTC. The J gene is TRBJ1-2, the V gene TRBV6-5, with a tentative D call TRBD1 (5 bases). CDR1 and CDR2 from the germline V gene are MNHEY and SVGAGI. CDR3 length equals 16 residues. V lost 2 bases to trimming and J lost 4 bases, with 17 bases between them.

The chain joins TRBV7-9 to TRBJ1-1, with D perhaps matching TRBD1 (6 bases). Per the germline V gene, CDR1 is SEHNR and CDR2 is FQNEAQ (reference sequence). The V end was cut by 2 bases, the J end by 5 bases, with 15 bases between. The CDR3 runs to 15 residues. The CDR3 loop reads CASSLRGAVYTEAFF. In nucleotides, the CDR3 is TGTGCCAGCAGCTTACGGGGGGCGGTTTATACTGAAGCTTTCTTT. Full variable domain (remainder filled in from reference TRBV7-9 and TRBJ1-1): DTGVSQNPRHKITKRGQNVTFRCDPISEHNRLYWYRQTLGQGPEFLTYFQNEAQLEKSRLLSDRFSAERPKGSFSTLEIQRTEQGDSAMYLCASSLRGAVYTEAFFGQGTRLTVV.

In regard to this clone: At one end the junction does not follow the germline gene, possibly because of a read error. DNA for the CDR3: TGTGCCAGCAGTTTAATTGCATTTGAGCGGTTCTTC. Translation gives CASSLIAFERFF. The gene calls are TRBV12-3 or TRBV12-4 and TRBJ2-1; the D is unclear. The CDR3 contains 12 residues.

The CDR3 reads CASSFGQFDGYTF. CDR3 DNA sequence: TGTGCCAGCAGCTTTGGACAATTTGATGGCTACACCTTC. J is TRBJ1-2 and V is TRBV5-4; TRBD1 is a possible D gene (5 bases). CDR1 is SGHNT, CDR2 YYREEE, per germline (reference sequence). V dropped 2 bases and J dropped 6 bases, with 11 bases sitting between them. There are 13 residues in the CDR3. Combining the CDR3 with reference TRBV5-4 and TRBJ1-2 gives the whole variable domain ETGVTQSPTHLIKTRGQQVTLRCSSQSGHNTVSWYQQALGQGPQFIFQYYREEENGRGNFPPRFSGLQFPNYSSELNVNALELDDSALYLCASSFGQFDGYTFGSGTRLTVV.

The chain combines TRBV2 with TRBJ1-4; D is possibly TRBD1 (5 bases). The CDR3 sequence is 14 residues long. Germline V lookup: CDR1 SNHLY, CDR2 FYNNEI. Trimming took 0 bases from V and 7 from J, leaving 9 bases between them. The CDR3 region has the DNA TGTGCCAGCAGTGAAGCAGGGGTGGGTGAAAAACTGTTTTTT. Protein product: CASSEAGVGEKLFF.

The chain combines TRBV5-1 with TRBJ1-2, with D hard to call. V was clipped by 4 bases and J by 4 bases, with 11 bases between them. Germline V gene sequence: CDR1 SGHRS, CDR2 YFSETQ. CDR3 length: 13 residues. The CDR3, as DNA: TGCGCCAGCAGCCCGGGAAACCTCTATGGCTACACCTTC. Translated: CASSPGNLYGYTF.

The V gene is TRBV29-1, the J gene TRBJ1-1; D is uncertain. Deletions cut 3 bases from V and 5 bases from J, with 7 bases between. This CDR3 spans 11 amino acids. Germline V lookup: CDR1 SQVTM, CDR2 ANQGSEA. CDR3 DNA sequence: TGCAGCGTTGACAGCAGGACTGAAGCTTTCTTT. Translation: CSVDSRTEAFF.

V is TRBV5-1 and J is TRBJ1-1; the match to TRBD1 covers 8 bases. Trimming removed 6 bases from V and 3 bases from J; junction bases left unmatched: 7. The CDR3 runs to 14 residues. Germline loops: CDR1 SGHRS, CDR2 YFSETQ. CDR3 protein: CASTPDREDTEAFF. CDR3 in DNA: TGCGCCAGCACCCCGGACAGGGAAGACACTGAAGCTTTCTTT.

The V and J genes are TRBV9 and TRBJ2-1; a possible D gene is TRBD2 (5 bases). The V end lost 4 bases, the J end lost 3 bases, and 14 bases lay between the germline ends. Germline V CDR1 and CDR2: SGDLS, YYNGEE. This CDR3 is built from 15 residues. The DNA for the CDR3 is TGTGCCAGCAGCATCGGAGGCTTCGGCTACAATGAGCAGTTCTTC. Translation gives CASSIGGFGYNEQFF.

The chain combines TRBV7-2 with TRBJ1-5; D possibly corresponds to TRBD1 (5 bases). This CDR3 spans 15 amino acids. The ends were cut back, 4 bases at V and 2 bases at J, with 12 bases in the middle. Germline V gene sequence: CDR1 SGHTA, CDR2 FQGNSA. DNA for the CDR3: TGTGCCAGCAGCTCTCTAGGGGTCGGCAATCAGCCCCAGCATTTT. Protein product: CASSSLGVGNQPQHF.